A single sample gave rise to the 10 T cell receptor beta chains below, sequenced in a study of blood T cell repertoires in COVID-19. Here immunoSEQ multiplex PCR was the method, and the copy in TCRdb shows in-frame clones only, minus some. The sample consists of around 150,000 clones, about four fifths of them appearing once. Specimen: peripheral blood. The receptors derive from a man between 70 and 80 years old with acute or convalescent COVID-19.

The rearrangement uses TRBV12-5 and TRBJ2-3, with 10 positions matching TRBD2. Germline V gives CDR1 LGHNT, CDR2 FRNRAP. The CDR3 length is 16 residues. V lost 6 bases and J lost 6; bases outside the gene matches: 12. The CDR3 spells CASGPLSGGAADTQYF. Here the CDR3 DNA reads TGTGCTAGTGGCCCCCTGAGCGGGGGGGCGGCCGATACGCAGTATTTT.

The chain joins TRBV4-1 to TRBJ1-3, with 8 bases aligning to TRBD1. Germline CDR1 is MGHRA and CDR2 is YSYEKL. Trimming removed 0 bases from V and 8 bases from J; junction bases left unmatched: 6. The CDR3 runs to 15 residues. The CDR3 nucleotides read TGCGCCAGCAGCCAAGAGACAGGGGATGCGTACACCATATATTTT. As protein: CASSQETGDAYTIYF.

The J gene is TRBJ2-5, the V gene TRBV4-2; tentatively, D is TRBD1 (6 bases). The germline gives CDR1 LGHNA, CDR2 YNFKEQ. Trimming removed 0 bases at V and 5 bases at J, with 13 bases between. This CDR3 has 15 amino acids. CDR3 in amino acids: CASSQDWGPGETQYF. For the CDR3, the DNA is TGTGCCAGCAGCCAAGATTGGGGGCCAGGGGAGACCCAGTACTTC.

This clone has a handful of counts. CDR3 nucleotide sequence: TGTGCCAGCAGCCCGGGGGGCATCTATGGCTACACCTTC. This sequence encodes CASSPGGIYGYTF. This chain uses TRBV11-2 with TRBJ1-2; D possibly corresponds to TRBD1 (6 bases). The CDR3 spans 13 residues. Trimming cost V 5 bases and J 4 bases, with 11 bases left between them. CDR1 SGHAT and CDR2 FQNNGV come from the germline V gene.

The chain recombines TRBV28 with TRBJ1-6; no definite D call. The V end was cut by 0 bases, the J end by 5 bases, with 17 bases between. Germline V gene sequence: CDR1 MDHEN, CDR2 SYDVKM. This CDR3 contains 18 residues. Here the CDR3 DNA reads TGTGCCAGCAGTTTATGGTTCCAGCCCTCCCGGGATAATTCACCCCTCCACTTT. Translating it yields CASSLWFQPSRDNSPLHF.

This clone appeared a single time. V usage is TRBV6-5 and J usage is TRBJ1-2, with 9 bases matching TRBD1. The trim removed 6 bases at V and 4 bases at J, leaving 9 bases unmatched. Per germline, CDR1 MNHEY and CDR2 SVGAGI. The CDR3 sequence is 15 residues long. This CDR3 reads CASSQGQGFSYGYTF. The CDR3 coding sequence is TGTGCCAGCAGCCAAGGACAGGGGTTTTCCTATGGCTACACCTTC.

CDR3 in amino acids: CASSQLDRGYQETQYF. The CDR3 bases are TGTGCCAGCAGCCAATTGGACAGGGGGTACCAAGAGACCCAGTACTTC. V is TRBV14 and J is TRBJ2-5, with 10 bases fitting TRBD1. The V segment lost 2 bases and the J segment 0 bases; nucleotides outside the gene matches: 3. Germline V gene sequence: CDR1 SGHDN, CDR2 FVKESK. The CDR3 is 16 residues long.

The chain joins TRBV20-1 to TRBJ1-1; 9 bases are a match to TRBD1. This CDR3 spans 11 amino acids. Germline trimming cut 2 bases from V and 10 bases from J; bases unmatched to any gene: 2. Germline-derived CDR1 and CDR2 are DFQATT and SNEGSKA (reference sequence). The chain's CDR3 is CSARSDRGAFF. The DNA of the CDR3 is TGCAGTGCTAGATCGGACAGGGGAGCTTTCTTT.

This clone was observed once. This chain uses TRBV7-9 with TRBJ2-1; TRBD2 agrees at 10 bases. Germline V lookup: CDR1 SEHNR, CDR2 FQNEAQ (reference sequence). The V gene end was trimmed by 5 bases and the J gene end by 7 bases; junction bases not matched to a gene: 8. CDR3 size: 15 residues. As DNA, the CDR3 is TGTGCCAGCAGCCCTAGCGGGAGTCGGTCGAATGAGCAGTTCTTC. Its translation is CASSPSGSRSNEQFF. Based on the CDR3 plus reference TRBV7-9 and TRBJ2-1, the full variable domain is DTGVSQNPRHKITKRGQNVTFRCDPISEHNRLYWYRQTLGQGPEFLTYFQNEAQLEKSRLLSDRFSAERPKGSFSTLEIQRTEQGDSAMYLCASSPSGSRSNEQFFGPGTRLTVL.

The chain has TRBV3-1 (or the pseudogene TRBV3-2) and TRBJ2-5, with 9 bases fitting TRBD2. This CDR3 is built from 14 residues. Trimming cost V 4 bases and J 2 bases; bases outside gene matches: 2. Germline CDR1 LGHDT, CDR2 YNNKEL (reference sequence). For the CDR3, the DNA is TGTGCCAGCAGCCGGACTAGCGAACAAGAGACCCAGTACTTC. Translation: CASSRTSEQETQYF.